This entry concerns a single TCR beta chain. Its specificity is not known. The data derive from a study of post-analysis software for immune sequencing data. Carried by the TCR beta cDNA libraries were unique molecular identifiers. TCRdb reanalysed the PCR reads using MiXCR and keeps one entry per CDR3 protein. The sample lists about 540,000 distinct CDR3 sequences; roughly 34% were seen once. Overall study results and limits: Five or six TRBV segments appeared more often in patients than in controls, and TRBV5-6, TRBV5-1 and TRBV20-1 were among these.

This CDR3 has 15 residues. CDR1 is DFQATT and CDR2 is SNEGSKA in the germline V gene (reference sequence). The J segment lost 6 bases and the V segment lost 5 bases, leaving 8 bases of the junction unmatched. Specimen: blood. This chain connects TRBV20-1 to TRBJ2-1; 12 bases line up with TRBD2. This TCR came from a girl aged 2-17 years with multiple sclerosis. CDR3: CSAPPTSGGFNEQFF. The CDR3, as DNA: TGCAGTGCTCCCCCGACTAGCGGGGGTTTCAATGAGCAGTTCTTC.